This T cell receptor beta chain was identified in a study of CD8+CD57+ T cells in acquired aplastic anemia. The overall study: Sorted CD4+ and CD8+ cells gave a mean 3.2 ug DNA, range about 0.17 to 27.4 ug.

CD8+CD57+ cell expansion, shown by flow cytometry, had occurred in the patients selected for sequencing. Patients were untreated when blood was sampled. This clonotype was counted many times. TCR beta VDJ combinations and CDR3 sequences were profiled from genomic DNA. MiXCR, run by TCRdb on the reads, gives a single entry per CDR3 protein. The profile shows roughly 120,000 distinct CDR3 sequences, roughly 55% of them singletons. V shed 5 bases and J 0 bases; nucleotides not matched to a gene: 1. This CDR3 has 14 residues. Germline V gene lookup returns CDR1 ENHRY and CDR2 SYGVKD. The sequence was obtained from a human donor with aplastic anemia. Input material: sorted CD4+, CD8+, or CD8+CD57+ T cells (not recorded which) from PBMCs. The genes are TRBV10-3 and TRBJ1-2, with 9 bases lining up with TRBD1. The chain's CDR3 is CAISRQGANYGYTF. In nucleotides, the CDR3 is TGTGCCATCAGTAGACAGGGGGCTAACTATGGCTACACCTTC.